The 31 T cell receptor beta chains below come from one sample, sequenced in a study of shared clonotypes between healthy human individuals. The data were produced by immunoSEQ multiplex PCR, yet TCRdb's version contains in-frame clones alone and is incomplete. The sample has around 2,000,000 clones, 95% seen once. The sequenced sample was naive CD4+ T cells sorted from blood. Subset in this sample: CD45RA+ positively selected. The receptor set was obtained from a young man in good health.

The chain is built from TRBV28 and TRBJ1-6, with 8 bases matching TRBD1. With V trimmed by 4 bases and J by 0 bases, 8 bases remained unmatched. Germline values: CDR1 MDHEN, CDR2 SYDVKM. There are 18 residues in the CDR3. The CDR3: CASSYTGQADSYNSPLHF. The CDR3 bases are TGTGCCAGCAGTTATACGGGACAGGCCGACTCCTATAATTCACCCCTCCACTTT.

As regards this clone: Other nucleotide sequences from this sample produce the same CDR3. V and J are TRBV29-1 and TRBJ2-3; no firm D call. The germline gives CDR1 SQVTM, CDR2 ANQGSEA. CDR3 length: 12 amino acids. Deletions cut 3 bases from V and 2 bases from J, with 6 bases between. CDR3 region: CSVDRDTDTQYF. CDR3 nucleotide sequence: TGCAGCGTTGACCGTGACACAGATACGCAGTATTTT.

This sequence joins TRBV7-8 and TRBJ1-5; 7 bases align to TRBD1. The germline V gene has CDR1 SGHVS and CDR2 FQNEAQ. This CDR3 contains 15 residues. The trim removed 3 bases at V and 5 bases at J, leaving 7 bases unmatched. CDR3 bases: TGTGCCAGCAGCTTCTGGACAGGAACTGATCAGCCCCAGCATTTT. Its protein is CASSFWTGTDQPQHF.

V gene TRBV11-2 combines with J gene TRBJ1-2, with 10 bases identical to TRBD1. Germline lookup yields CDR1 SGHAT and CDR2 FQNNGV. The CDR3 sequence is 16 residues long. J gave up 4 bases and V 4 bases, and 9 bases lay outside the gene matches. The CDR3 reads CASSSPGTGVFYGYTF. The CDR3 region has the DNA TGTGCCAGCAGCTCACCCGGGACAGGGGTATTCTATGGCTACACCTTC.

This chain joins TRBV6-1 and TRBJ1-2, with TRBD1 as a possible D gene (5 bases). CDR1 is MNHNS, CDR2 SASEGT, per germline. The CDR3 sequence is 14 residues long. The V end lost 3 bases, the J end lost 7 bases, and 15 bases lay between the germline ends. CDR3 coding DNA: TGTGCCAGCAGTGACCTATGGCCCCAGGGTGGCTACACCTTC. As protein: CASSDLWPQGGYTF.

This sequence joins TRBV5-4 and TRBJ1-1; 7 bases are a match to TRBD1. With 3 bases clipped from V and 3 bases from J, the junction kept 8 bases outside the gene matches. Germline loops: CDR1 SGHNT, CDR2 YYREEE (reference sequence). CDR3 length equals 15 residues. The CDR3, as DNA: TGTGCCAGCAGCTGGGATTCCAGGGGGTACACTGAAGCTTTCTTT. Translation gives CASSWDSRGYTEAFF. The full variable domain, with the rest looked up from reference TRBV5-4 and TRBJ1-1, is ETGVTQSPTHLIKTRGQQVTLRCSSQSGHNTVSWYQQALGQGPQFIFQYYREEENGRGNFPPRFSGLQFPNYSSELNVNALELDDSALYLCASSWDSRGYTEAFFGQGTRLTVV.

This chain joins TRBV10-2 and TRBJ2-7, with D perhaps given as TRBD1 or TRBD2 (6 bases each). Germline V CDR1 and CDR2: WSHSY, SAAADI. V was cut by 5 bases and J by 2 bases, with 28 bases left in between. The CDR3 contains 19 residues. The CDR3 is CASSPGQLASAGHPYEQYF. The DNA for the CDR3 is TGCGCCAGCAGTCCCGGACAGTTAGCTAGTGCGGGGCACCCCTACGAGCAGTACTTC.

V gene TRBV9 combines with J gene TRBJ2-7, with a tentative D call TRBD1 (6 bases). CDR1 is SGDLS and CDR2 is YYNGEE in the germline V gene. V was clipped by 3 bases and J by 3 bases, with 10 bases between them. The CDR3 has 13 amino acids. The CDR3: CASSASTGYEQYF. CDR3 nucleotides: TGTGCCAGCAGCGCTTCGACAGGCTACGAGCAGTACTTC.

Written as DNA, the CDR3 is TGCGCCAGCAGCCAAGGGAGGACGGACTACGAGCAGTACTTC. Translating gives CASSQGRTDYEQYF. The chain combines TRBV4-1 with TRBJ2-7, with D maybe TRBD2 (5 bases). V lost 1 base, J lost 3 bases, and 10 bases lay in between. This CDR3 comprises 14 residues. The V gene's germline CDR1 is MGHRA and CDR2 YSYEKL.

The table lists this clone with a few counts. Different DNA sequences within this sample yield the same CDR3. The rearrangement links TRBV6-1 to TRBJ1-3; possible D gene TRBD1, 5 bases. V was cut by 6 bases and J by 5 bases, with 17 bases left in between. This CDR3 is built from 15 residues. Germline CDR1 MNHNS, CDR2 SASEGT. The CDR3 coding sequence is TGTGCCAGCAGCGAATCTGCCACAGGTAGAAACACCATATATTTT. Its translation: CASSESATGRNTIYF.

The chain uses TRBV5-1 and TRBJ1-2; maybe TRBD1 (6 bases). Trimming cost V 0 bases and J 3 bases, with 24 bases left between them. CDR1 SGHRS and CDR2 YFSETQ come from the germline V gene. The CDR3 sequence is 19 residues long. The CDR3 sequence is CASSLDLRDTTTADYGYTF. The CDR3 nucleotides are TGCGCCAGCAGCTTGGATCTACGGGACACAACAACTGCAGACTATGGCTACACCTTC.

The chain is built from TRBV30 and TRBJ2-1, with 11 nucleotides matching TRBD2. The V gene's germline CDR1 is GTSNPN and CDR2 SVGIG (reference sequence). The junction had 5 bases not matched to a gene; V was cut back by 3 bases and J by 4 bases. The CDR3 loop spans 15 amino acids. CDR3 sequence (DNA): TGTGCCTGGAGAACTAGCGGGAGCACATACAATGAGCAGTTCTTC. Protein product: CAWRTSGSTYNEQFF.

This chain links TRBV5-1 with TRBJ2-7; D is uncertain. V was shortened by 4 bases and J by 2 bases, with 13 bases between the two germline ends. The CDR3 length is 14 residues. Germline loops: CDR1 SGHRS, CDR2 YFSETQ. The CDR3 sequence is CASSADPPAYEQYF. The CDR3 nucleotides read TGCGCCAGCAGCGCGGACCCCCCGGCCTACGAGCAGTACTTC. The complete variable domain, with remaining parts taken from reference TRBV5-1 and TRBJ2-7, reads KAGVTQTPRYLIKTRGQQVTLSCSPISGHRSVSWYQQTPGQGLQFLFEYFSETQRNKGNFPGRFSGRQFSNSRSEMNVSTLELGDSALYLCASSADPPAYEQYFGPGTRLTVT.

On this clone itself: The same CDR3 arises from other DNA sequences in this sample as well. V is TRBV4-1 and J is TRBJ2-7, with D possibly TRBD2 on 6 matching bases. The germline V gene has CDR1 MGHRA and CDR2 YSYEKL. V gave up 1 base and J gave up 0 bases, with 10 bases separating them. The CDR3 length is 15 residues. For the CDR3, the DNA is TGCGCCAGCAGCCAAGGGGCGGGGAGCTCCTACGAGCAGTACTTC. Its protein product is CASSQGAGSSYEQYF.

The genes are TRBV5-1 and TRBJ2-7; D remains ambiguous. The germline CDR1 and CDR2 sequences are SGHRS and YFSETQ. This CDR3 spans 13 amino acids. Trimming pared 4 bases from V and 0 bases from J, leaving 8 bases between. The CDR3 sequence is CASSLLTSYEQYF. The CDR3 region has the DNA TGCGCCAGCAGCCTCTTGACCTCCTACGAGCAGTACTTC.

The chain combines TRBV7-9 with TRBJ1-3; D not certain. The CDR3 contains 14 residues. Germline V gene sequence: CDR1 SEHNR, CDR2 FQNEAQ (reference sequence). Between the trimmed V and J ends, which lost 1 base and 1 base, there was a span of 5 bases. CDR3 nucleotides: TGTGCCAGCAGCTTAGACCCATCTGGAAACACCATATATTTT. Encoded protein: CASSLDPSGNTIYF.

This clone was observed at least ten times. Other DNA sequences in this specimen translate into the identical CDR3. The V gene is TRBV2, the J gene TRBJ1-5, with D possibly being TRBD1 (6 bases). V shed 6 bases and J shed 3 bases, with 15 bases lying between them. Germline CDR1 and CDR2: SNHLY and FYNNEI. The CDR3 extends over 15 amino acids. CDR3 coding DNA: TGTGCCAGCAGCCCCATCGAGGGGGTCAATCAGCCCCAGCATTTT. This codes for CASSPIEGVNQPQHF.

J is TRBJ2-7 and V is TRBV5-1, with TRBD1 matching over 7 bases. The CDR3 runs 17 residues. Trimming took 4 bases from V and 3 from J; bases not matched to a gene: 16. In germline, CDR1 is SGHRS, CDR2 YFSETQ. DNA for the CDR3: TGCGCCAGCAGCCCCCATGGCGAGACAGGGCGGAGCTACGAGCAGTACTTC. Translating gives CASSPHGETGRSYEQYF.

The chain links TRBV5-6 to TRBJ1-4; D not certain. The V end lost 0 bases, the J end lost 8 bases, and 8 bases lay between the germline ends. Germline assignment: CDR1 SGHDT and CDR2 YYEEEE. This CDR3 has 13 amino acids. The CDR3 here is CASSLALGEKLFF. CDR3 bases: TGTGCCAGCAGCTTGGCCCTGGGGGAAAAACTGTTTTTT.

The V call is TRBV10-3, the J call TRBJ2-2, with 7 bases lining up with TRBD1. The CDR3 spans 13 residues. The germline CDR1 and CDR2 sequences are ENHRY and SYGVKD. Trimming cost V 10 bases and J 2 bases; bases outside gene matches: 4. DNA for the CDR3: TGTGCCACCGGGACAGACAACACCGGGGAGCTGTTTTTT. Translated, it gives CATGTDNTGELFF.

This chain joins TRBV10-3 and TRBJ1-5, with 9 nucleotides matching TRBD1. Unmatched junction bases numbered 6, after V lost 8 bases and J lost 1 base. The CDR3 length is 15 residues. From germline, CDR1 is ENHRY and CDR2 SYGVKD. The CDR3 nucleotides are TGTGCCATCGGACAGGGGTTGGGGAGCAATCAGCCCCAGCATTTT. Residues: CAIGQGLGSNQPQHF.

In this sample, this clone turned up once. The chain is built from TRBV9 and TRBJ1-6; possible D gene TRBD1, 5 bases. CDR1 is SGDLS and CDR2 is YYNGEE in the germline V gene. This CDR3 spans 15 amino acids. V dropped 0 bases and J dropped 6 bases, with 10 bases sitting between them. CDR3 protein: CASSVEGRSNSPLHF. CDR3 sequence (DNA): TGTGCCAGCAGCGTAGAGGGACGGTCTAATTCACCCCTCCACTTT.

Concerning this clone: With a much larger clone just one base away, this may be a read error. The rearrangement joins TRBV6-5 to TRBJ2-7; D ambiguous. Germline V gene lookup returns CDR1 MNHEY and CDR2 SVGAGI. This CDR3 has 11 residues. V was pared by 5 bases and J by 2 bases, with 4 bases between. CDR3 nucleotide sequence: TGTGCCAGCAGTGACGCCTACGAGCAGTACTTC. It specifies CASSDAYEQYF.

This sequence joins TRBV6-4 and TRBJ1-1; maybe TRBD1 (6 bases). V gave up 3 bases and J gave up 0 bases, with 14 bases separating them. In germline, CDR1 is MRHNA, CDR2 SNTAGT. The CDR3 has 16 amino acids. The CDR3 loop reads CASSEPDSTLNTEAFF. The CDR3 DNA sequence: TGTGCCAGCAGTGAGCCGGACAGTACCTTGAACACTGAAGCTTTCTTT.

This clone is a singleton in its sample. Here the CDR3 DNA reads TGTGCCAGCAGTGAAGAGGGACTACCGGATGAGCAGTTCTTC. This codes for CASSEEGLPDEQFF. This rearrangement joins TRBV2 to TRBJ2-1; TRBD2 matches at 7 bases. Germline CDR1 is SNHLY and CDR2 is FYNNEI. V gave up 1 base and J gave up 8 bases; unmatched junction bases: 5. CDR3 length: 14 amino acids.

The V call is TRBV4-3, the J call TRBJ1-5; 9 positions agree with TRBD1. J lost 7 bases, V lost 1 base, and 8 bases had no gene match. Germline values: CDR1 LGHNA, CDR2 YSLEER. The length of the CDR3 is 16 residues. The CDR3 DNA reads TGCGCCAGCAGCCAAGTGCTGGGACAGGGAGGACAGCCCCAGCATTTT. Translation gives CASSQVLGQGGQPQHF.

With regard to this clone: One base away lies a much larger clone, so this may be a sequencing read error. The same CDR3 also results from other DNA sequences found in this sample. V usage is TRBV5-4 and J usage is TRBJ2-5; tentative D call: TRBD1 (5 bases). The CDR3 extends over 14 amino acids. V lost 1 base and J lost 2, with 9 bases in between. Germline lookup yields CDR1 SGHNT and CDR2 YYREEE (reference sequence). The CDR3 coding sequence is TGTGCCAGCAGCTTGTCCCGGACACAAGAGACCCAGTACTTC. Translating gives CASSLSRTQETQYF.

This clone appeared a few times. The J gene is TRBJ1-4, the V gene TRBV29-1; the D gene is possibly TRBD1 (6 bases). Germline values: CDR1 SQVTM, CDR2 ANQGSEA. Trimming cost V 0 bases and J 7 bases, with 21 bases left between them. This CDR3 is built from 17 residues. This chain's CDR3 is CSVEDTDLWGAGEKLFF. The CDR3 region has the DNA TGCAGCGTTGAAGATACCGACCTGTGGGGGGCGGGTGAAAAACTGTTTTTT.

The chain recombines TRBV15 with TRBJ2-7, with unresolved D. Germline V gene sequence: CDR1 LNHNV, CDR2 YYDKDF (reference sequence). V was pared by 0 bases and J by 7 bases, with 7 bases between. CDR3 size: 12 residues. The CDR3 sequence is CATSRDTAEQYF. The CDR3 DNA is TGTGCCACCAGCAGAGATACGGCAGAGCAGTACTTC.

CDR3 sequence: CASSRIIAGEELGGEQFF. CDR3 coding DNA: TGCGCCAGCAGCCGAATAATAGCGGGAGAGGAGTTAGGTGGTGAGCAGTTCTTC. V gene TRBV5-1 combines with J gene TRBJ2-1; 9 bases line up with TRBD2. Per germline, CDR1 SGHRS and CDR2 YFSETQ. The CDR3 runs 18 residues. The V and J ends lost 4 bases and 9 bases, in that order; junction bases with no gene match: 20.

This clone appeared a few times. This chain uses TRBV19 with TRBJ2-7, with D maybe TRBD1 (6 bases). The ends were cut back, 3 bases at V and 3 bases at J, with 12 bases in the middle. This CDR3 contains 14 residues. Germline V gene lookup returns CDR1 LNHDA and CDR2 SQIVND (reference sequence). Here the CDR3 DNA reads TGTGCCAGTAGTATGCAAACAGGGATCTACGAGCAGTACTTC. Protein: CASSMQTGIYEQYF.